This T cell receptor beta chain was retrieved from a study of spatial heterogeneity in lung cancer. This clonotype was recorded at least ten times. As to time point: sample taken at primary tumor resection. No cell sorting; template was whole RNA from tumor, lung tissue or PBMC. The germline CDR1 and CDR2 sequences are MNHEY and SVGEGT. The CDR3 totals 14 residues. V was shortened by 7 bases and J by 5 bases, with 14 bases between the two germline ends. Using its own MiXCR run on the 5' RACE reads, TCRdb lists one record per CDR3 protein. The table lists more than 85,000 distinct CDR3 sequences, approximately 8.5% of them singletons, with around 7% in the top ten.

The source of this sequence is a male donor with early-stage non-small cell lung cancer. The rearrangement uses TRBV6-2 or TRBV6-3 and TRBJ2-2; D uncertain. The source material was PBMCs, sampled at surgery. For the CDR3, the DNA is TGTGCCAGCAATCCTACTCTGTTGACCGGGGAGCTGTTTTTT. Its translation: CASNPTLLTGELFF.